The 6 T cell receptor beta chains presented below share a single source sample, sequenced in a study of T cell responses to AZD1222 COVID-19 vaccine (dated by TCRdb to about 2021). Libraries came from the immunoSEQ multiplex PCR assay. The source is immuneACCESS, and TCRdb retained only in-frame sequences with V and J called. Part of the clones is not carried over; for the studies checked, unresolved V genes explain less than half of this, and the remainder is unexplained. This sample holds more than 150,000 clones; nearly 95% were observed only once. In total, the top ten clones hold less than 2.5% of the sample. In light of the paper, this sample's time point label describes: about 28 days (+/-7) after the second vaccine dose. Sequenced material: peripheral blood, taken 28 days after the second AZD1222 dose. All receptors come from an adult who received the AZD1222 COVID-19 vaccine.

The V call is TRBV29-1, the J call TRBJ2-7; possible D gene TRBD2, 7 bases. This CDR3 region has 15 residues. Trimming removed 4 bases from V and 5 bases from J, with 21 bases in between. Germline V gives CDR1 SQVTM, CDR2 ANQGSEA. The CDR3 is CSVGLDRTRGDEQYF. In DNA form, the CDR3 reads TGCAGCGTTGGACTTGACAGGACTCGGGGGGACGAGCAGTACTTC.

This rearrangement joins TRBV5-6 to TRBJ1-4; no firm D call. Trimming cost V 7 bases and J 0 bases, with 13 bases left between them. The CDR3 has 15 amino acids. In germline, CDR1 is SGHDT, CDR2 YYEEEE. CDR3 sequence: CASGVWAATNEKLFF. The DNA for the CDR3 is TGTGCCAGCGGGGTGTGGGCAGCAACTAATGAAAAACTGTTTTTT.

This clone was counted a single time. The chain recombines TRBV7-6 with TRBJ1-3, with no clear D. The germline V gene has CDR1 SGHVS and CDR2 FNYEAQ. This CDR3 comprises 16 residues. V gave up 0 bases and J gave up 2 bases, with 11 bases separating them. The CDR3 DNA follows: TGTGCCAGCAGCTTAGCAGAGGTTCGGGCTGGAAACACCATATATTTT. It codes for CASSLAEVRAGNTIYF.

In its sample, this clone was seen a few times. The DNA of the CDR3 is TGTGCCAGCAGCTTATTGGCAGGAAATTCACCCCTCCACTTT. It codes for CASSLLAGNSPLHF. V is TRBV7-9 and J is TRBJ1-6; no definite D call. The CDR3 spans 14 residues. Germline V gene lookup returns CDR1 SEHNR and CDR2 FQNEAQ (reference sequence). V was clipped by 2 bases and J by 7 bases, with 9 bases between them.

The chain has TRBV7-9 and TRBJ2-5; 7 nucleotides line up with TRBD1. The CDR3 contains 16 residues. Germline values: CDR1 SEHNR, CDR2 FQNEAQ (reference sequence). With V trimmed by 5 bases and J by 2 bases, 11 bases remained unmatched. CDR3 nucleotide sequence: TGTGCCAGCAGCGTCCTGACAGGGTTGACTCAAGAGACCCAGTACTTC. As protein: CASSVLTGLTQETQYF.

The rearrangement joins TRBV30 to TRBJ1-1; possibly TRBD1 for D (5 bases). V lost 4 bases and J lost 4, with 22 bases in between. This CDR3 contains 16 residues. In germline, CDR1 is GTSNPN, CDR2 SVGIG (reference sequence). The CDR3 sequence: CAWISGQHTRGTEAFF. Here the CDR3 DNA reads TGTGCCTGGATTTCAGGACAACACACCCGGGGCACTGAAGCTTTCTTT.